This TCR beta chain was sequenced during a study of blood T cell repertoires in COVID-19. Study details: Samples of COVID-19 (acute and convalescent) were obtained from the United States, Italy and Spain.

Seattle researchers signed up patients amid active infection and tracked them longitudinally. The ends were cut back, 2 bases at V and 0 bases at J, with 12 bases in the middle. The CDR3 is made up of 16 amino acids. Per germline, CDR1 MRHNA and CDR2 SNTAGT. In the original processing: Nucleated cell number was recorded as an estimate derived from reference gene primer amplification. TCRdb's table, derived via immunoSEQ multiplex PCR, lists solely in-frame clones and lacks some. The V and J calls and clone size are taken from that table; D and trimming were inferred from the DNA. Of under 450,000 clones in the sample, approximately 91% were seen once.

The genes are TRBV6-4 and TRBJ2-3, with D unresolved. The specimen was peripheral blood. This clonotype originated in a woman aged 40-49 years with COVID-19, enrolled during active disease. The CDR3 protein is CASSDLTPSSTDTQYF. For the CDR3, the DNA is TGTGCCAGCAGTGACCTTACTCCCTCTAGCACAGATACGCAGTATTTT.